A selection of T cell receptor beta chains follows, all from one sample in a study of T cell repertoires in cytomegalovirus infection. Which antigens these TCRs recognize remains unknown. TCRdb processed the reads anew with MiXCR; each CDR3 protein has one entry. This sample carries fewer than 1,000,000 distinct CDR3 sequences, around 31% of them seen once, and the ten largest clones take around an eighth. Sample: cultured CD8+ T cells from PBMCs, taken from culture after CMV antigen stimulation. The receptors shown here come from a human donor in good health (CMV status not recorded). Some clones in this sample may be carry-over from other donors' samples. Both conserved end residues are part of each CDR3. The D gene is left open where the match is weak. Clone size appears in some rows only: once, few, many, or a class for an expanded clone.

J | size | D | V | CDR3 | DNA
TRBJ1-1 | - | - | TRBV6-6 | CASMARGVRTEAFF | TGTGCCAGCATGGCGAGGGGCGTCCGAACTGAAGCTTTCTTT
TRBJ1-2 | - | - | TRBV7-2 | CASSLAFSANYGYTF | TGTGCCAGCAGCTTAGCCTTTTCGGCGAACTATGGCTACACCTTC
TRBJ2-1 | few | - | TRBV12-3/TRBV12-4 | CASSLASHSYNEQFF | TGTGCCAGCAGTCTAGCCTCTCACTCCTACAATGAGCAGTTCTTC
TRBJ1-5 | - | - | TRBV12-3/TRBV12-4 | CASNLGGAVDQPQHF | TGTGCCAGCAATCTGGGGGGGGCGGTGGATCAGCCCCAGCATTTT
TRBJ1-5 | few | TRBD1 | TRBV12-5 | CASGFFLQGAPADQPQHF | TGTGCTAGTGGTTTTTTCCTTCAGGGGGCCCCGGCCGATCAGCCCCAGCATTTT
TRBJ2-3 | - | TRBD2 | TRBV6-2/TRBV6-3 | CASGHSGGTDTQYF | TGTGCCTCAGGGCATAGCGGGGGTACAGATACGCAGTATTTT
TRBJ2-1 | - | TRBD2 | TRBV6-5 | CASSYSSFGLADNNEQFF | TGTGCCAGCAGTTACTCGAGCTTCGGACTAGCGGACAACAATGAGCAGTTCTTC
TRBJ2-1 | - | - | TRBV4-1 | CASSPHEGLSVNNEQFF | TGCGCCAGCAGCCCCCACGAGGGGCTTTCGGTGAACAATGAGCAGTTCTTC
TRBJ2-7 | few | TRBD2 | TRBV6-6 | CASSEPGGGDYEQYF | TGTGCCAGCAGTGAGCCGGGGGGGGGCGACTACGAGCAGTACTTC
TRBJ2-1 | many | - | TRBV7-9 | CASSLAARAGNEQFF | TGTGCCAGCAGCTTAGCGGCACGGGCCGGCAATGAGCAGTTCTTC
TRBJ1-2 | few | - | TRBV4-2 | CASSLNGEGYTF | TGTGCCAGCAGCCTGAACGGTGAGGGCTACACCTTC
TRBJ2-5 | few | - | TRBV27 | CASSFSQGGETQYF | TGTGCCAGCAGTTTTTCACAGGGTGGAGAGACCCAGTACTTC
TRBJ1-2 | - | - | TRBV3-1 | CASSDIRSYGYTF | TGTGCCAGCAGCGATATTCGGTCCTATGGCTACACCTTC
TRBJ2-1 | few | - | TRBV27 | CASSLSAFGHNEQFF | TGTGCCAGCAGTTTGTCGGCTTTCGGTCACAATGAGCAGTTCTTC
TRBJ2-3 | few | - | TRBV19 | CASSLTPSSTDTQYF | TGTGCCAGCAGCTTAACCCCCTCCAGCACAGATACGCAGTATTTT
TRBJ1-2 | - | - | TRBV14 | CASSPWDGPYGYTF | TGTGCCAGCAGCCCCTGGGACGGACCCTATGGCTACACCTTC
TRBJ1-6 | many | - | TRBV7-2 | CASSWDNREGSPLHF | TGTGCCAGCAGCTGGGACAACCGTGAAGGTTCACCCCTCCACTTT
TRBJ2-7 | few | - | TRBV12-3/TRBV12-4 | CASSPAGFNEQYF | TGTGCCAGCAGTCCAGCGGGTTTCAACGAGCAGTACTTC
TRBJ1-2 | - | - | TRBV6-5 | CASLAVYGYTF | TGTGCCAGCCTCGCAGTTTATGGCTACACCTTC
TRBJ1-2 | many | - | TRBV9 | CASSVDGLHASYTF | TGTGCCAGCAGCGTAGACGGCCTGCATGCTAGCTACACCTTC
TRBJ2-3 | few | TRBD1 | TRBV27 | CASIRTGAHTDTQYF | TGTGCCAGCATTCGGACAGGGGCCCACACAGATACGCAGTATTTT
TRBJ2-7 | - | - | TRBV6-5 | CASSYTAREDEQYF | TGTGCCAGCAGTTACACCGCCAGGGAGGACGAGCAGTACTTC
TRBJ2-1 | few | - | TRBV2 | CASSLSLGAGYNEQFF | TGTGCCAGCAGTCTTTCCCTAGGGGCGGGGTACAATGAGCAGTTCTTC
TRBJ2-1 | many | - | TRBV7-6 | CASSFYQSSYNEQFF | TGTGCCAGCAGCTTCTACCAGTCCTCCTACAATGAGCAGTTCTTC
TRBJ1-4 | many | - | TRBV7-2 | CASSLGLKGDREKLFF | TGTGCCAGCAGCTTAGGTCTAAAGGGAGATCGGGAAAAACTGTTTTTT
TRBJ2-7 | - | - | TRBV7-4 | CASSLGVLEQYF | TGTGCCAGCAGCTTAGGAGTTCTCGAGCAGTACTTC
TRBJ2-5 | few | - | TRBV7-2 | CASSFSRVEETQYF | TGTGCCAGCAGCTTTTCACGGGTTGAAGAGACCCAGTACTTC
TRBJ2-1 | - | - | TRBV29-1 | CSVEVANNEQFF | TGCAGCGTTGAAGTGGCCAACAATGAGCAGTTCTTC
TRBJ1-2 | few | TRBD1 | TRBV7-6 | CASSPQDRGIYGYTF | TGTGCCAGCAGCCCGCAGGACAGGGGAATCTATGGCTACACCTTC
TRBJ1-5 | few | TRBD1 | TRBV11-3 | CASSPRDRVRNQPQHF | TGTGCCAGCAGCCCTCGGGACAGGGTTAGGAATCAGCCCCAGCATTTT
TRBJ1-5 | - | - | TRBV12-3/TRBV12-4 | CASSRDNLRNQPQHF | TGTGCCAGCAGCAGGGACAACCTTCGGAATCAGCCCCAGCATTTT
TRBJ1-1 | few | TRBD1 | TRBV6-1 | CASKDRVNTEAFF | TGTGCCAGCAAAGACAGGGTTAACACTGAAGCTTTCTTT
TRBJ2-1 | - | TRBD1 | TRBV24-1 | CATSDVQGNNEQFF | TGTGCCACCAGTGACGTACAGGGGAACAATGAGCAGTTCTTC
TRBJ1-6 | - | - | TRBV15 | CATSRDRAILSPLHF | TGTGCCACCAGCAGAGACAGGGCGATCTTGTCACCCCTCCACTTT
TRBJ2-6 | many | - | TRBV7-2 | CASSSEVSRRGANVLTF | TGTGCCAGCAGCTCAGAGGTTAGCCGGAGGGGGGCCAACGTCCTGACTTTC
TRBJ1-1 | - | - | TRBV6-8 | CASSYSNLNTEAFF | TGTGCCAGCAGTTACTCGAATCTGAACACTGAAGCTTTCTTT
TRBJ1-4 | many | - | TRBV7-2 | CASSLLEYGEKLFF | TGTGCCAGCAGCTTATTAGAATACGGTGAAAAACTGTTTTTT
TRBJ1-3 | - | - | TRBV7-9 | CASSLRDYRNTIYF | TGTGCCAGCAGCCTACGGGATTACCGGAACACCATATATTTT
TRBJ1-2 | many | - | TRBV12-3/TRBV12-4 | CASSRWTAPNYGYTF | TGTGCCAGCAGCCGATGGACAGCACCTAACTATGGCTACACCTTC
TRBJ2-6 | - | - | TRBV29-1 | CSVDGREASGANVLTF | TGCAGCGTTGACGGGAGAGAAGCCTCTGGGGCCAACGTCCTGACTTTC
TRBJ2-1 | - | - | TRBV7-9 | CASRGALSSYNEQFF | TGTGCCAGCAGAGGGGCCCTCAGCTCCTACAATGAGCAGTTCTTC
TRBJ2-7 | - | TRBD1 | TRBV10-3 | CAIGTGFSYEQYF | TGTGCCATCGGGACAGGCTTCTCCTACGAGCAGTACTTC
TRBJ2-1 | many | - | TRBV7-6 | CASTPEGVAYNEQFF | TGTGCCAGCACCCCAGAAGGGGTTGCCTACAATGAGCAGTTCTTC
TRBJ1-1 | few | - | TRBV24-1 | CATSDSTAGEGWNTEAFF | TGTGCCACCAGTGATTCGACGGCAGGGGAGGGTTGGAACACTGAAGCTTTCTTT
TRBJ2-5 | - | TRBD2 | TRBV6-2/TRBV6-3 | CASSPRLALSSETQYF | TGTGCCAGCAGTCCCCGACTAGCCCTGTCCTCGGAGACCCAGTACTTC
TRBJ2-1 | - | - | TRBV7-6 | CASSDGVSYNEQFF | TGTGCCAGCAGCGACGGGGTCTCCTACAATGAGCAGTTCTTC
TRBJ1-4 | - | - | TRBV7-9 | CASSSEWGNTEKLFF | TGTGCCAGCAGCTCAGAGTGGGGAAATACTGAAAAACTGTTTTTT
TRBJ1-1 | - | TRBD1 | TRBV6-5 | CASSYDGTGGTEAFF | TGTGCCAGCAGTTACGACGGGACAGGGGGCACTGAAGCTTTCTTT
TRBJ1-5 | - | - | TRBV4-2 | CASSQDNQGSNQPQHF | TGTGCCAGCAGCCAAGATAACCAGGGTAGCAATCAGCCCCAGCATTTT
TRBJ2-5 | few | - | TRBV6-6 | CASSYPLDLIGETQYF | TGTGCCAGCAGTTACCCCCTGGATCTTATAGGCGAGACCCAGTACTTC